What follows are 2 T cell receptor beta chains derived from one specimen sequenced in a study of cytomegalovirus exposure and HLA in healthy donors (dated by TCRdb to about 2017). The protocol used for the library was the immunoSEQ multiplex PCR assay. For the multiplex PCR, a mixture combining 60 forward primers for TCR Vbeta segments and 13 reverse primers for TCR Jbeta segments was used. TCRdb obtained this table from immuneACCESS and retained in-frame rearrangements with V and J assigned. These tables miss some clones; where compared with another copy, unresolved V genes account for less than half of the shortfall, and the remainder is unexplained. The table for this sample lists approximately 30,000 clones. The ten most abundant clones make up approximately 4% of the sample. The material sequenced was PBMCs. These receptors were taken from a man aged 40-49 years in good health and CMV-seronegative.

The V gene is TRBV5-6, the J gene TRBJ2-7, with 7 bases identical to TRBD2. After removal of 4 bases from V and 7 bases from J, the junction contained 14 bases not matched to a gene. CDR3 length: 15 amino acids. Germline-derived CDR1 and CDR2 are SGHDT and YYEEEE. CDR3 loop: CASSPNPGRRKEQYF. The CDR3 DNA reads TGTGCCAGCAGCCCAAACCCCGGGAGGCGGAAGGAGCAGTACTTC. Supplemented by reference TRBV5-6 and TRBJ2-7, the full variable domain reads DAGVTQSPTHLIKTRGQQVTLRCSPKSGHDTVSWYQQALGQGPQFIFQYYEEEERQRGNFPDRFSGHQFPNYSSELNVNALLLGDSALYLCASSPNPGRRKEQYFGPGTRLTVT.

V and J are TRBV28 and TRBJ1-2, with 7 nucleotides matching TRBD1. Germline CDR1 MDHEN, CDR2 SYDVKM. This CDR3 is 15 amino acids long. With V trimmed by 6 bases and J by 6 bases, 13 bases remained unmatched. The CDR3 sequence is CASRPTGAGIDGYTF. CDR3 nucleotide sequence: TGTGCCAGCAGACCTACAGGGGCTGGGATTGATGGCTACACCTTC.